The 25 T cell receptor beta chains given below trace back to one sample, sequenced in a study of cytomegalovirus exposure and HLA in healthy donors. The PCR was carried out with 60 Vbeta primers and 13 Jbeta primers. Method: immunoSEQ multiplex PCR; TCRdb's copy keeps in-frame clones and lacks some. Here the sample spans over 120,000 clones, over 65% being singletons. Material for sequencing was PBMCs. Receptors were obtained from a female donor in good health and CMV-seronegative.

This chain links TRBV27 with TRBJ2-7, with D maybe TRBD2 (5 bases). V lost 7 bases and J lost 1, with 11 bases in between. Germline V CDR1 and CDR2: MNHEY, SMNVEV (reference sequence). There are 13 residues in the CDR3. CDR3: CASKGGLSYEQYF. The CDR3 region has the DNA TGTGCCAGCAAGGGCGGGCTATCCTACGAGCAGTACTTC.

The chain is built from TRBV27 and TRBJ1-3, with 7 nucleotides matching TRBD1. From germline, CDR1 is MNHEY and CDR2 SMNVEV (reference sequence). This CDR3 comprises 14 residues. V lost 5 bases, J lost 8 bases, and 9 bases stayed unmatched. CDR3 protein: CASSRTGAWDTIYF. The DNA for the CDR3 is TGTGCCAGCAGTCGTACAGGGGCTTGGGACACCATATATTTT.

About this clone itself: At one boundary the junction diverges from the germline segment, which might be a read error. V is TRBV7-9 and J is TRBJ1-4; D is perhaps TRBD1 (5 bases). The CDR3 runs to 12 residues. Germline CDR1 reads SEHNR; CDR2 reads FQNEAQ (reference sequence). The CDR3 region is CSSSYQGGKLFF. The CDR3 nucleotides are TGTTCCAGCAGCTATCAGGGCGGAAAACTGTTTTTT. Full variable domain (remainder filled in from reference TRBV7-9 and TRBJ1-4): DTGVSQNPRHKITKRGQNVTFRCDPISEHNRLYWYRQTLGQGPEFLTYFQNEAQLEKSRLLSDRFSAERPKGSFSTLEIQRTEQGDSAMYLCSSSYQGGKLFFGSGTQLSVL.

The DNA of the CDR3 is TGTGCCAGCACCTTCCGGGTGGCGGCGGGATTCACAGATACGCAGTATTTT. Its protein product is CASTFRVAAGFTDTQYF. The V gene is TRBV27, the J gene TRBJ2-3, with a possible D match to TRBD2 (6 bases). Germline lookup yields CDR1 MNHEY and CDR2 SMNVEV (reference sequence). V lost 7 bases and J 2 bases, leaving 22 bases between the germline ends. CDR3 length equals 17 residues.

The genes are TRBV28 and TRBJ1-6; 8 nucleotides align to TRBD1. The J segment lost 1 base and the V segment lost 5 bases, leaving 10 bases of the junction unmatched. CDR1 is MDHEN and CDR2 is SYDVKM in the germline V gene. This CDR3 contains 18 residues. Written as DNA, the CDR3 is TGTGCCAGCAGTCGCCGCAGGGGGCGTACGTCCTATAATTCACCCCTCCACTTT. The encoded protein is CASSRRRGRTSYNSPLHF.

The chain combines TRBV30 with TRBJ1-6, with TRBD1 as a possible D gene (5 bases). Germline V gives CDR1 GTSNPN, CDR2 SVGIG (reference sequence). V lost 2 bases and J lost 6, with 14 bases in between. This CDR3 comprises 15 residues. CDR3 DNA: TGTGCCTGGAGTAGCCCCGGGACTGCTAATTCACCCCTCCACTTT. Its translation is CAWSSPGTANSPLHF.

This clone appeared once. This sequence joins TRBV7-6 and TRBJ2-5; 9 positions agree with TRBD2. This CDR3 has 13 residues. V was clipped by 5 bases and J by 6 bases; unmatched bases: 4. Germline CDR1 and CDR2: SGHVS and FNYEAQ. The CDR3 reads CASSLSGGKTQYF. The CDR3 nucleotides read TGTGCCAGCAGCCTTAGCGGGGGAAAGACCCAGTACTTC.

The table lists this clone with a few counts. V is TRBV5-1 and J is TRBJ1-3, with D possibly matching TRBD1 (5 bases). Germline loops: CDR1 SGHRS, CDR2 YFSETQ. The length of the CDR3 is 16 residues. V was shortened by 1 base and J by 3 bases, with 14 bases between the two germline ends. The CDR3 loop reads CASSLSPRGGGNTIYF. In nucleotides, the CDR3 is TGCGCCAGCAGCTTGTCACCTAGGGGAGGTGGAAACACCATATATTTT. Based on the CDR3 plus reference TRBV5-1 and TRBJ1-3, the full variable domain is KAGVTQTPRYLIKTRGQQVTLSCSPISGHRSVSWYQQTPGQGLQFLFEYFSETQRNKGNFPGRFSGRQFSNSRSEMNVSTLELGDSALYLCASSLSPRGGGNTIYFGEGSWLTVV.

V and J are TRBV27 and TRBJ1-2, with D tentatively TRBD1 (5 bases). This CDR3 is 15 amino acids long. V was clipped by 5 bases and J by 3 bases, with 16 bases between them. CDR1 and CDR2 (germline): MNHEY, SMNVEV (reference sequence). CDR3 DNA sequence: TGTGCCAGCAGTCGCTCGGTGGGGACTTACTATGGCTACACCTTC. Protein: CASSRSVGTYYGYTF.

This clone appeared a few times. This chain connects TRBV6-5 to TRBJ2-3; 8 bases align to TRBD1. The V segment lost 2 bases and the J segment 6 bases; nucleotides outside the gene matches: 7. Per the germline V gene, CDR1 is MNHEY and CDR2 is SVGAGI. This CDR3 is 15 amino acids long. For the CDR3, the DNA is TGTGCCAGCAGTTACAGAGGACAGGGCCGCGATACGCAGTATTTT. This codes for CASSYRGQGRDTQYF.

The chain employs TRBV30 and TRBJ1-2, with TRBD1 identical over 9 bases. The CDR3 contains 13 residues. The germline V gene has CDR1 GTSNPN and CDR2 SVGIG (reference sequence). After removal of 1 base from V and 5 bases from J, the junction contained 2 bases not matched to a gene. This CDR3 is CAWSGDREYGYTF. CDR3 nucleotide sequence: TGTGCCTGGAGTGGGGACAGGGAATATGGCTACACCTTC.

The V gene is TRBV6-5, the J gene TRBJ2-1; TRBD2 is a possible D gene (6 bases). Trimming stripped 5 bases from V and 2 bases from J, with 13 bases between. This CDR3 has 15 amino acids. The germline gives CDR1 MNHEY, CDR2 SVGAGI. CDR3 in DNA: TGTGCCAGCAGTCCTATAGCGGATCCCTACAATGAGCAGTTCTTC. As protein: CASSPIADPYNEQFF.

This clone has just a few counts. The chain uses TRBV5-8 and TRBJ2-7; 10 nucleotides agree with TRBD1. The CDR3 length is 16 residues. CDR1 is SGHTS, CDR2 YDEGEE, per germline. The ends lost 2 bases at V and 1 base at J; junction bases unmatched: 6. CDR3 residues: CASSFGRDRGSYEQYF. The CDR3 region has the DNA TGTGCCAGCAGCTTTGGCCGGGACAGGGGATCCTACGAGCAGTACTTC. The whole variable domain, remainder taken from reference TRBV5-8 and TRBJ2-7, is EAGVTQSPTHLIKTRGQQATLRCSPISGHTSVYWYQQALGLGLQFLLWYDEGEERNRGNFPPRFSGRQFPNYSSELNVNALELEDSALYLCASSFGRDRGSYEQYFGPGTRLTVT.

The V call is TRBV11-2, the J call TRBJ2-6; TRBD2 matches at 8 bases. This CDR3 contains 17 residues. With 1 base clipped from V and 2 bases from J, the junction kept 4 bases outside the gene matches. Germline V gene lookup returns CDR1 SGHAT and CDR2 FQNNGV. This CDR3 reads CASSLAGGATGANVLTF. The CDR3 coding sequence is TGTGCCAGCAGCTTAGCGGGGGGGGCAACTGGGGCCAACGTCCTGACTTTC.

The chain is built from TRBV2 and TRBJ1-2, with TRBD1 matching over 10 bases. The CDR3 consists of 13 residues. The J segment lost 8 bases and the V segment lost 5 bases, leaving 5 bases of the junction unmatched. The V gene's germline CDR1 is SNHLY and CDR2 FYNNEI. The CDR3 DNA reads TGTGCCAGCAGTCCAGACAGGGGGCACGGCTACACCTTC. Amino acids: CASSPDRGHGYTF.

The chain joins TRBV5-1 to TRBJ2-7; D may be TRBD1 (6 bases). Between the trimmed V and J ends, which lost 0 bases and 5 bases, there was a span of 18 bases. In germline, CDR1 is SGHRS, CDR2 YFSETQ. The CDR3 is made up of 16 amino acids. The CDR3 bases are TGCGCCAGCAGCTTGGGTATACTCAGGGGTGTCGACGAGCAGTACTTC. Translating gives CASSLGILRGVDEQYF.

Concerning this clone: Additional DNA sequences in this sample encode the identical CDR3. V usage is TRBV9 and J usage is TRBJ2-5, with 8 bases fitting TRBD2. Germline V gene lookup returns CDR1 SGDLS and CDR2 YYNGEE. There are 17 residues in the CDR3. J gave up 2 bases and V 0 bases, and 9 bases lay outside the gene matches. Here the CDR3 DNA reads TGTGCCAGCAGCGTAGCTTTCAGCGGGGGTGTTCAAGAGACCCAGTACTTC. Its translation is CASSVAFSGGVQETQYF.

This chain connects TRBV9 to TRBJ2-7, with TRBD2 matching over 8 bases. This CDR3 has 13 amino acids. V shed 0 bases and J 6 bases; nucleotides not matched to a gene: 2. The germline V gene encodes CDR1 SGDLS and CDR2 YYNGEE. This CDR3 is CASSVAGGLEQYF. The DNA of the CDR3 is TGTGCCAGCAGCGTAGCGGGGGGGCTCGAGCAGTACTTC.

The V and J genes are TRBV27 and TRBJ1-6; TRBD1 agrees at 7 bases. The CDR3 consists of 19 residues. The germline CDR1 and CDR2 sequences are MNHEY and SMNVEV (reference sequence). V lost 5 bases to trimming and J lost 1 base; unmatched junction nucleotides: 14. This CDR3 reads CASSRSTTGVLSYNSPLHF. The DNA of the CDR3 is TGTGCCAGCAGTCGAAGCACTACAGGGGTTCTATCCTATAATTCACCCCTCCACTTT.

This clone was seen just once. This chain links TRBV4-1 with TRBJ1-2; 11 bases line up with TRBD1. The CDR3 contains 15 residues. Germline CDR1 MGHRA, CDR2 YSYEKL. Trimming at V came to 0 bases and at J to 8 bases, leaving 5 bases not matched to a gene. CDR3 bases: TGCGCCAGCAGCCAAGATCGGACAGGGGGCTACGGCTACACCTTC. This gives the protein CASSQDRTGGYGYTF.

The chain joins TRBV28 to TRBJ1-1; the D gene is possibly TRBD1 (5 bases). Looked up from germline, CDR1 is MDHEN and CDR2 is SYDVKM. Trimming took 6 bases from V and 1 from J, leaving 15 bases between them. This CDR3 comprises 15 residues. CDR3 amino acids: CASRTDLLRNTEAFF. The CDR3 bases are TGTGCCAGCAGGACAGATCTCCTCCGGAACACTGAAGCTTTCTTT.

The chain has TRBV6-6 and TRBJ2-5; 7 nucleotides align to TRBD1. The CDR3 totals 13 residues. The trim removed 2 bases at V and 4 bases at J, leaving 1 base unmatched. Germline loops: CDR1 MNHNY, CDR2 SVGAGI (reference sequence). DNA of the CDR3: TGTGCCAGCAGTTACCGGGACAGAGAGACCCAGTACTTC. Its translation is CASSYRDRETQYF.

This chain links TRBV28 with TRBJ2-7; D is perhaps TRBD2 (5 bases). Trimming cost V 6 bases and J 8 bases, with 14 bases left between them. This CDR3 region has 12 residues. Germline V CDR1 and CDR2: MDHEN, SYDVKM. The CDR3 is CASRVGRDKQYF. Written as DNA, the CDR3 is TGTGCCAGCAGGGTAGGACGGGATAAGCAGTACTTC.

This clone was counted only a few times. This sequence joins TRBV4-2 and TRBJ1-1; 9 bases are shared with TRBD1. V shed 4 bases and J 10 bases; nucleotides not matched to a gene: 16. The CDR3 covers 16 residues. In germline, CDR1 is LGHNA, CDR2 YNFKEQ. The CDR3 coding sequence is TGTGCCAGCAGCCCTATACAGGGGGCGGGATCTATCGGAGCTTTCTTT. Translating gives CASSPIQGAGSIGAFF.

This chain joins TRBV6-1 and TRBJ1-5; D gene uncertain. Trimming took 2 bases from V and 4 from J, leaving 12 bases between them. The CDR3 spans 15 residues. The germline V gene encodes CDR1 MNHNS and CDR2 SASEGT. CDR3 in DNA: TGTGCCAGCAGTGAAAACCCGGGGATGAATCAGCCCCAGCATTTT. Amino acids: CASSENPGMNQPQHF.